This passage covers 21 T cell receptor beta chains from one sample sequenced in a study of human T cells and chemical hapten exposure. Time point given: patch test 1, 2 weeks after DPC sensitization. The sample's treatment: therapeutic diphenylcyclopropenone sensitization with weekly scalp DPC. TCRdb reprocessed the RACE reads via MiXCR and lists one record per CDR3 protein. The table has 370,000 or so distinct CDR3 sequences, about 4.8% seen once; the top ten hold about 2.1%. The specimen was whole blood, collected in connection with sensitization to the hapten diphenylcyclopropenone (DPC). These receptors were collected from a woman between 50 and 59 years old with alopecia areata. Some clones in this sample may be carry-over from other donors' samples.

This clonotype was seen at least ten times. V gene TRBV5-5 combines with J gene TRBJ2-2; 9 nucleotides agree with TRBD1. V gave up 0 bases and J gave up 6 bases; unmatched junction bases: 12. The CDR3 is made up of 18 amino acids. CDR1 SGHKS and CDR2 YYEKEE come from the germline V gene (reference sequence). The CDR3 region is CASSLEFGTGISAGELFF. In DNA form, the CDR3 reads TGTGCCAGCAGCTTGGAGTTCGGGACAGGGATTTCCGCCGGGGAGCTGTTTTTT. The whole variable domain, remainder taken from reference TRBV5-5 and TRBJ2-2, is DAGVTQSPTHLIKTRGQQVTLRCSPISGHKSVSWYQQVLGQGPQFIFQYYEKEERGRGNFPDRFSARQFPNYSSELNVNALLLGDSALYLCASSLEFGTGISAGELFFGEGSRLTVL.

This clonotype was seen at least ten times. The chain carries TRBV9 and TRBJ1-2; D ambiguous. The CDR3 has 14 amino acids. Trimming removed 4 bases from V and 4 bases from J, with 14 bases in between. Germline V gene data show CDR1 as SGDLS and CDR2 as YYNGEE. The CDR3 region is CASSLFHGSYGYTF. The CDR3 DNA sequence: TGTGCCAGCAGCCTATTTCATGGGTCCTATGGCTACACCTTC.

This clonotype was seen repeatedly, ten times or more. The rearrangement uses TRBV7-2 and TRBJ1-4; maybe TRBD1 (5 bases). Looked up from germline, CDR1 is SGHTA and CDR2 is FQGNSA. The CDR3 is made up of 15 amino acids. V gave up 4 bases and J gave up 14 bases, with 23 bases separating them. The CDR3 sequence is CASSSAGAFLSGLFF. The CDR3 DNA reads TGTGCCAGCAGCTCCGCCGGGGCTTTCCTTAGCGGGCTGTTTTTT.

The rearrangement uses TRBV30 and TRBJ2-5; D call uncertain. Germline CDR1 and CDR2: GTSNPN and SVGIG (reference sequence). The CDR3 totals 11 residues. Trimming shortened V by 1 base and J by 4 bases, and 4 bases separated the two germline ends. This CDR3 is CAWSEGETQYF. CDR3 DNA sequence: TGTGCCTGGAGTGAAGGAGAGACCCAGTACTTC.

This clonotype was counted between two and nine times. The chain has TRBV28 and TRBJ2-1; perhaps TRBD1 as D (7 bases). Germline values: CDR1 MDHEN, CDR2 SYDVKM. V dropped 10 bases and J dropped 15 bases, with 22 bases sitting between them. The CDR3 spans 12 residues. Here the CDR3 reads CATQGGVMTPFF. The CDR3 bases are TGTGCCACCCAGGGGGGCGTGATGACTCCGTTCTTC.

This clonotype turned up a few times. J is TRBJ2-5 and V is TRBV12-3 or TRBV12-4, with D tentatively TRBD2 (6 bases). Trimming removed 3 bases from V and 7 bases from J, with 15 bases in between. This CDR3 spans 14 amino acids. The CDR3: CASSFSGAGGTQYF. In DNA form, the CDR3 reads TGTGCCAGCAGTTTCTCCGGGGCCGGGGGGACCCAGTACTTC.

V is TRBV29-1 and J is TRBJ2-7; D ambiguous. The CDR3 is made up of 12 amino acids. With 7 bases removed from V and 0 bases from J, the gap between germline ends came to 10 bases. Germline-derived CDR1 and CDR2 are SQVTM and ANQGSEA. The CDR3 loop reads CSAGFSSYEQYF. The CDR3 nucleotides read TGCAGCGCGGGTTTTAGCTCCTACGAGCAGTACTTC.

At least ten counts were recorded for this clonotype. The gene calls are TRBV12-3 or TRBV12-4 and TRBJ1-2; 9 nucleotides match TRBD1. CDR3 length equals 14 residues. V shed 6 bases and J 5 bases; nucleotides not matched to a gene: 7. The CDR3 loop reads CASSQGTGFYGYTF. The CDR3 bases are TGTGCCAGCAGCCAAGGGACAGGGTTTTATGGCTACACCTTC.

This clonotype showed up many times. The chain employs TRBV7-6 and TRBJ2-3; a possible D gene is TRBD2 (6 bases). V lost 5 bases and J 1 base, leaving 16 bases between the germline ends. The CDR3 contains 16 residues. Germline CDR1 SGHVS, CDR2 FNYEAQ. For the CDR3, the DNA is TGTGCCAGCAGCCCTCAGGGACTTTGGGGCACAGATACGCAGTATTTT. It translates to CASSPQGLWGTDTQYF.

Many counts were recorded for this clonotype. The genes are TRBV11-2 and TRBJ2-7; tentatively, D is TRBD2 (7 bases). Germline lookup yields CDR1 SGHAT and CDR2 FQNNGV. V gave up 8 bases and J gave up 2 bases, with 13 bases separating them. The CDR3 has 13 residues. The CDR3 is CASGQGGAYEQYF. CDR3 bases: TGTGCCAGCGGCCAAGGGGGGGCCTACGAGCAGTACTTC.

This clonotype was seen repeatedly, ten times or more. V usage is TRBV13 and J usage is TRBJ2-7; TRBD1 might be the D (6 bases). Per germline, CDR1 PRHDT and CDR2 FYEKMQ (reference sequence). This CDR3 is 13 amino acids long. The germline V and J ends were trimmed by 5 bases and 2 bases, with 10 bases remaining between them. The CDR3 spells CASSTRDTYEQYF. In nucleotides, the CDR3 is TGTGCCAGCAGCACCCGGGACACCTACGAGCAGTACTTC.

The sample holds many counts of this clonotype. This chain connects TRBV21-1 to TRBJ2-7; the D call of TRBD1 is as the table states it, not checked on the DNA. TRBV21-1 represents a pseudogene. This CDR3 spans 16 amino acids. The CDR3 loop is CASSRPLLTVPYEQYF. Here the CDR3 DNA reads TGTGCCAGCAGCCGCCCTTTACTGACCGTACCGTACGAGCAGTACTTC.

V usage is TRBV12-3 or TRBV12-4 and J usage is TRBJ2-1, with 8 positions matching TRBD1. Trimming at V came to 4 bases and at J to 0 bases, leaving 8 bases not matched to a gene. The length of the CDR3 is 17 residues. The CDR3 loop reads CASSYSGGESSYNEQFF. CDR3 in DNA: TGTGCCAGCAGTTACTCAGGGGGCGAAAGCTCCTACAATGAGCAGTTCTTC.

Many counts were recorded for this clonotype. The chain is built from TRBV10-3 and TRBJ1-5, with 7 bases fitting TRBD1. The CDR3 contains 19 residues. Germline V gene lookup returns CDR1 ENHRY and CDR2 SYGVKD. The V gene end was trimmed by 4 bases and the J gene end by 0 bases; junction bases not matched to a gene: 15. The CDR3 DNA sequence: TGTGCCATCAGTGCCGAGCTTGGACAGGTGGAATATAGCAATCAGCCCCAGCATTTT. It yields the protein CAISAELGQVEYSNQPQHF.

This clonotype was seen many times. The CDR3 DNA follows: TGTGCCAGCAGCCTCGACGGGGGCTCCTACGAGCAGTACTTC. Amino acids: CASSLDGGSYEQYF. This sequence joins TRBV9 and TRBJ2-7, with a weak D call TRBD2 (6 bases). Per the germline V gene, CDR1 is SGDLS and CDR2 is YYNGEE. Trimming stripped 4 bases from V and 0 bases from J, with 11 bases between. This CDR3 contains 14 residues. Supplemented by reference TRBV9 and TRBJ2-7, the full variable domain reads DSGVTQTPKHLITATGQRVTLRCSPRSGDLSVYWYQQSLDQGLQFLIQYYNGEERAKGNILERFSAQQFPDLHSELNLSSLELGDSALYFCASSLDGGSYEQYFGPGTRLTVT.

This clonotype showed up just a few times. The V and J genes are TRBV5-1 and TRBJ1-4; 8 bases match TRBD1. The CDR3 loop spans 15 amino acids. Looked up from germline, CDR1 is SGHRS and CDR2 is YFSETQ. The trim removed 2 bases at V and 2 bases at J, leaving 2 bases unmatched. The CDR3 reads CASSFWTGTNEKLFF. In DNA, the CDR3 is TGCGCCAGCAGCTTCTGGACAGGGACTAATGAAAAACTGTTTTTT.

At least ten counts were recorded for this clonotype. V and J are TRBV6-5 and TRBJ1-1, with D maybe TRBD1 (6 bases). In germline, CDR1 is MNHEY, CDR2 SVGAGI. V was pared by 4 bases and J by 4 bases, with 10 bases between. The CDR3 runs 13 residues. The CDR3 coding sequence is TGTGCCAGCAGTTGGACAGTCGGCACTGAAGCTTTCTTT. Residues: CASSWTVGTEAFF.

This chain joins TRBV6-5 and TRBJ2-3, with 8 positions matching TRBD1. Germline V gene lookup returns CDR1 MNHEY and CDR2 SVGAGI. After removal of 6 bases from V and 8 bases from J, the junction contained 7 bases not matched to a gene. CDR3 size: 13 residues. The CDR3 nucleotides are TGTGCCAGCAGGACAGGGGTTGATGGTACGCAGTATTTT. Protein product: CASRTGVDGTQYF.

This clonotype was detected a few times. The chain carries TRBV24-1 and TRBJ1-1, with 7 bases aligning to TRBD1. The CDR3 sequence is 13 residues long. CDR1 and CDR2 (germline): KGHDR, SFDVKD. V lost 5 bases to trimming and J lost 11 bases; unmatched junction nucleotides: 10. The CDR3 sequence is CATSANRGQEAFF. DNA for the CDR3: TGTGCCACCAGTGCCAACAGGGGTCAAGAGGCTTTCTTT.

The sample holds a few counts of this clonotype. The V call is TRBV21-1, the J call TRBJ2-1. TRBV21-1 is termed a pseudogene. The CDR3 sequence is 16 residues long. As DNA, the CDR3 is TGTGCCAGCAGCAAAGCTTCGACCCCAACCTGCAATGAGCAGTTCTTC. This encodes CASSKASTPTCNEQFF.

This clonotype was counted only a few times. The chain uses TRBV12-3 or TRBV12-4 and TRBJ2-5; D not resolved. Trimming removed 3 bases at V and 7 bases at J, with 12 bases between. This CDR3 is built from 13 residues. The DNA for the CDR3 is TGTGCCAGCAGTTTTAAAGTTAAGGGGACCCAGTACTTC. Its translation is CASSFKVKGTQYF.